The 9 T cell receptor beta chains reported below all come from one sample, sequenced in a study of blood T cell repertoires in COVID-19. This table comes from immunoSEQ multiplex PCR, and its TCRdb copy is limited to in-frame clones, with some not included. The sample comprises under 200,000 clones, about four fifths of which are singletons, and 5% to 8.5% rests with the top ten. The sample consisted of peripheral blood. These receptors all come from a man in his sixties or seventies with active or convalescent COVID-19.

The V gene is TRBV19, the J gene TRBJ1-1; D is undetermined. V was trimmed by 7 bases and J by 1 base, leaving 13 bases between them. The CDR3 length is 14 residues. Per the germline V gene, CDR1 is LNHDA and CDR2 is SQIVND (reference sequence). For the CDR3, the DNA is TGTGCCAGTAAAGCGGGCAGCCAGAACACTGAAGCTTTCTTT. Its protein product is CASKAGSQNTEAFF.

The chain joins TRBV4-1 to TRBJ2-7; 10 nucleotides match TRBD2. Trimming took 10 bases from V and 3 from J; bases not matched to a gene: 18. CDR1 MGHRA and CDR2 YSYEKL come from the germline V gene. The CDR3 covers 17 residues. The DNA for the CDR3 is TGCGCCAAGCCCCAGGCTAGCGGGAGACCCCAATTCTACGAGCAGTACTTC. This gives the protein CAKPQASGRPQFYEQYF.

To note about this clone: A much larger clone differs by one base, so this may be a read error. The chain is built from TRBV5-1 and TRBJ1-2, with 9 bases that match TRBD1. The CDR3 extends over 13 amino acids. CDR1 is SGHRS, CDR2 YFSETQ, per germline. The trim removed 0 bases at V and 6 bases at J, leaving 0 bases unmatched. CDR3 in DNA: TGCGCCAGCAGCTTGGGACAGGGGGATGGCTACACCTTC. Translated, it gives CASSLGQGDGYTF.

This sequence joins TRBV6-1 and TRBJ2-5; 14 nucleotides match TRBD2. V shed 4 bases and J 5 bases; nucleotides not matched to a gene: 15. The CDR3 is made up of 19 amino acids. Germline-derived CDR1 and CDR2 are MNHNS and SASEGT. CDR3 nucleotides: TGTGCCAGCAGTGTGGACATCTTAGGACTAGCGGGAGGTTTGGAGACCCAGTACTTC. Residues: CASSVDILGLAGGLETQYF.

The chain employs TRBV9 and TRBJ2-5, with a weak D call TRBD2 (6 bases). V was clipped by 4 bases and J by 4 bases, with 14 bases between them. CDR1 is SGDLS and CDR2 is YYNGEE in the germline V gene. This CDR3 spans 14 amino acids. Written as DNA, the CDR3 is TGTGCCAGCAGCCCCACTTTTAGCGGAGAGACCCAGTACTTC. It translates to CASSPTFSGETQYF.

The rearrangement joins TRBV19 to TRBJ1-1; tentative D call: TRBD1 (5 bases). V was shortened by 2 bases and J by 6 bases, with 13 bases between the two germline ends. CDR1 LNHDA and CDR2 SQIVND come from the germline V gene (reference sequence). The CDR3 length is 14 residues. Written as DNA, the CDR3 is TGTGCCAGTAGTATACAGGGTCTTTCTCCTGAAGCTTTCTTT. Translated: CASSIQGLSPEAFF.

This chain links TRBV4-2 with TRBJ2-2, with a possible D match to TRBD1 (7 bases). This CDR3 is 16 amino acids long. The V gene lost 4 bases and the J gene lost 6 bases, with 18 bases spanning the gap. The germline gives CDR1 LGHNA, CDR2 YNFKEQ. For the CDR3, the DNA is TGTGCCAGCAGCCCTGGGAGTCAGGGGGGAGCCGGGGAGCTGTTTTTT. It encodes CASSPGSQGGAGELFF.

V is TRBV30 and J is TRBJ2-1; D call uncertain. The CDR3 extends over 13 amino acids. CDR1 is GTSNPN and CDR2 is SVGIG in the germline V gene (reference sequence). V lost 1 base and J 4 bases, leaving 8 bases between the germline ends. The CDR3, as DNA: TGTGCCTGGAGTGGGTTCGGGTACAATGAGCAGTTCTTC. It specifies CAWSGFGYNEQFF.

This rearrangement joins TRBV9 to TRBJ2-3; the match to TRBD1 covers 8 bases. The CDR3 sequence is 13 residues long. V lost 0 bases, J lost 6 bases, and 0 bases stayed unmatched. In germline, CDR1 is SGDLS, CDR2 YYNGEE. CDR3 sequence (DNA): TGTGCCAGCAGCGTAGGACAGGGGGATACGCAGTATTTT. Translating it yields CASSVGQGDTQYF.